This record looks at one T cell receptor beta chain sequence and its context. The data were taken from a study of T cell changes during pregnancy in multiple sclerosis. Here immunoSEQ multiplex PCR was the method, and the copy in TCRdb shows in-frame clones only, minus some. The sample has under 50,000 clones, around 90% seen once; the top ten hold 0.55% to 0.7%. The length of the CDR3 is 14 residues. Germline values: CDR1 SEHNR, CDR2 FQNEAQ (reference sequence). Trimming shortened V by 5 bases and J by 6 bases, and 14 bases separated the two germline ends. Here the sequenced sample was CD4+ T cells from peripheral blood mononuclear cells, taken before pregnancy. The receptor comes from a female donor with multiple sclerosis, enrolled in a pregnancy study. The genes are TRBV7-9 and TRBJ2-1; D is perhaps TRBD1 (6 bases). As DNA, the CDR3 is TGTGCCAGCAGCAACAGACAGGCCGGCAATGAGCAGTTCTTC. It codes for CASSNRQAGNEQFF. Full variable domain (rest looked up from reference TRBV7-9 and TRBJ2-1): DTGVSQNPRHKITKRGQNVTFRCDPISEHNRLYWYRQTLGQGPEFLTYFQNEAQLEKSRLLSDRFSAERPKGSFSTLEIQRTEQGDSAMYLCASSNRQAGNEQFFGPGTRLTVL.